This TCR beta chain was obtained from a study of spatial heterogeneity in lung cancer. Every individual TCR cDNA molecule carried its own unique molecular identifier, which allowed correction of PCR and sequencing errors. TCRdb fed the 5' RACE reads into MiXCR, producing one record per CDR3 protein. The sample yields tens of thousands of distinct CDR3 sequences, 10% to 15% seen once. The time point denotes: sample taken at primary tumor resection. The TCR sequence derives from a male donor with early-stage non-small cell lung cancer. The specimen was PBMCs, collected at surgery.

In nucleotides, the CDR3 is TGCAGTGCCCAGACAACAGGGTCGAATCAGCCCCAGCATTTT. It codes for CSAQTTGSNQPQHF. The V gene is TRBV20-1, the J gene TRBJ1-5, with D maybe TRBD1 (6 bases). The CDR3 has 14 residues. The V end lost 6 bases, the J end lost 4 bases, and 16 bases lay between the germline ends. Per the germline V gene, CDR1 is DFQATT and CDR2 is SNEGSKA (reference sequence).